The 27 T cell receptor beta chains given below trace back to one sample, sequenced in a study of CD8 T cells in ankylosing spondylitis (dated by TCRdb to 2016 to 2017). Library creation used 5' RACE. Sequencer: Illumina HiSeq 2500. TCRdb trimmed public reads at Q25 via fastp, called clones via MiXCR and kept in-frame beta chains. Merged by CDR3 protein, the rows form single entries marked with the most common genes and DNA. Here the sample has about 140,000 distinct CDR3 sequences; 7.5% to 9.5% occur a single time. The ten largest clones take up 6% to 8% of the sample. Input material: synovial fluid, either unsorted or a sorted T cell fraction (not recorded which). These receptors came from a male donor with ankylosing spondylitis.

This clonotype came up many times. The chain combines TRBV12-3 or TRBV12-4 with TRBJ1-1; a possible D gene is TRBD1 (5 bases). The CDR3 extends over 16 amino acids. The germline V and J ends were trimmed by 3 bases and 4 bases, with 18 bases remaining between them. CDR3: CASSFGHGQGATEAFF. DNA for the CDR3: TGTGCCAGCAGTTTTGGTCATGGGCAGGGAGCCACTGAAGCTTTCTTT.

This clonotype was observed a handful of times. CDR3 coding DNA: TGTGCCAGCAGCTGGGGGTACCAAGAGACCCAGTACTTC. This translates into CASSWGYQETQYF. The chain carries TRBV11-2 and TRBJ2-5; the D gene could be TRBD1 or TRBD2 (5 bases each). Between the trimmed V and J ends, which lost 4 bases and 0 bases, there was a span of 6 bases. The germline gives CDR1 SGHAT, CDR2 FQNNGV. CDR3 length: 13 amino acids.

This clonotype was seen at least ten times. Written as DNA, the CDR3 is TGCAGCGTTGAAGATGCGGGGGAGCAGTACTTC. Encoded protein: CSVEDAGEQYF. The genes are TRBV29-1 and TRBJ2-7; D may be TRBD2 (6 bases). The CDR3 length is 11 residues. V was shortened by 0 bases and J by 7 bases, with 7 bases between the two germline ends. Germline loops: CDR1 SQVTM, CDR2 ANQGSEA.

This rearrangement joins TRBV24-1 to TRBJ2-2; D gene ambiguous. V was cut by 0 bases and J by 0 bases, with 7 bases left in between. Per the germline V gene, CDR1 is KGHDR and CDR2 is SFDVKD. The CDR3 is 16 amino acids. The DNA of the CDR3 is TGTGCCACCAGTGATTTGAACTATCCGAACACCGGGGAGCTGTTTTTT. Translated: CATSDLNYPNTGELFF.

Many counts were recorded for this clonotype. The J gene is TRBJ1-1, the V gene TRBV5-1, with unresolved D. In germline, CDR1 is SGHRS, CDR2 YFSETQ. The CDR3 spans 12 residues. Trimming removed 4 bases from V and 4 bases from J, with 8 bases in between. The CDR3 nucleotides read TGCGCCAGCAGCCTGGAGGGCACTGAAGCTTTCTTT. Residues: CASSLEGTEAFF.

This clonotype was observed many times. The genes are TRBV5-1 and TRBJ1-6, with D maybe TRBD1 (5 bases). The CDR3 consists of 16 residues. CDR1 and CDR2 (germline): SGHRS, YFSETQ. V was pared by 1 base and J by 7 bases, with 15 bases between. DNA of the CDR3: TGCGCCAGCAGCTTGTCGGTGGCGACAGAAAATTCACCCCTCCACTTT. Translated, it gives CASSLSVATENSPLHF.

This clonotype has only a few counts. V and J are TRBV7-2 and TRBJ2-1, with D hard to call. From germline, CDR1 is SGHTA and CDR2 FQGNSA. CDR3 length equals 14 residues. Trimming removed 5 bases from V and 4 bases from J, with 12 bases in between. CDR3 sequence: CASSLLDLYNEQFF. Written as DNA, the CDR3 is TGTGCCAGCAGCCTCTTAGACTTATACAATGAGCAGTTCTTC.

A few counts support this clonotype. This chain connects TRBV5-1 to TRBJ2-1; maybe TRBD2 (6 bases). The CDR3 contains 15 residues. Deletions cut 3 bases from V and 1 base from J, with 11 bases between. Germline CDR1 is SGHRS and CDR2 is YFSETQ. CDR3 DNA sequence: TGCGCCAGCAGCTCGGACGGGGGATCCTACAATGAGCAGTTCTTC. This encodes CASSSDGGSYNEQFF.

This clonotype was recorded a few times. The V and J genes are TRBV9 and TRBJ2-7, with unresolved D. This CDR3 is 14 amino acids long. Per the germline V gene, CDR1 is SGDLS and CDR2 is YYNGEE. V lost 0 bases and J 0 bases, leaving 7 bases between the germline ends. CDR3 region: CASSVAGPSYEQYF. CDR3 DNA: TGTGCCAGCAGCGTAGCGGGCCCCTCCTACGAGCAGTACTTC.

This clonotype was recorded many times. This chain joins TRBV28 and TRBJ2-3; D not certain. Germline V lookup: CDR1 MDHEN, CDR2 SYDVKM. The CDR3 has 12 residues. V gave up 6 bases and J gave up 2 bases, with 6 bases separating them. The CDR3 nucleotides read TGTGCCAGCAGCTTTTTCACAGATACGCAGTATTTT. As protein: CASSFFTDTQYF.

This clonotype has just a few counts. The chain joins TRBV20-1 to TRBJ1-1; D possibly corresponds to TRBD1 (5 bases). Germline V CDR1 and CDR2: DFQATT, SNEGSKA (reference sequence). V was cut by 4 bases and J by 10 bases, with 7 bases left in between. CDR3 size: 9 residues. The CDR3 DNA reads as TGCAGTGCTAACCAGGGAGCTTTCTTT. This gives the protein CSANQGAFF.

The table lists this clonotype with a few counts. This rearrangement joins TRBV12-5 to TRBJ1-1, with 9 bases that match TRBD1. CDR1 LGHNT and CDR2 FRNRAP come from the germline V gene. This CDR3 region has 14 residues. J was trimmed by 5 bases and V by 6 bases; bases with no gene match: 7. For the CDR3, the DNA is TGTGCTAGTGGCTTCTCGGACAGGGGAACTGAAGCTTTCTTT. Translation gives CASGFSDRGTEAFF. Full variable domain (missing parts from reference TRBV12-5 and TRBJ1-1): DARVTQTPRHKVTEMGQEVTMRCQPILGHNTVFWYRQTMMQGLELLAYFRNRAPLDDSGMPKDRFSAEMPDATLATLKIQPSEPRDSAVYFCASGFSDRGTEAFFGQGTRLTVV.

This clonotype has more than one count but fewer than ten. The rearrangement joins TRBV15 to TRBJ2-1, with D maybe TRBD1 (6 bases). This CDR3 spans 15 amino acids. Germline CDR1 reads LNHNV; CDR2 reads YYDKDF (reference sequence). Trimming removed 0 bases at V and 6 bases at J, with 12 bases between. CDR3 sequence: CATSRDGQQFNEQFF. The CDR3 DNA is TGTGCCACCAGCAGAGACGGACAGCAATTCAATGAGCAGTTCTTC.

This clonotype turned up a few times. In nucleotides, the CDR3 is TGTGCCATCAGACCGGGACAGGCGACAGATACGCAGTATTTT. Protein product: CAIRPGQATDTQYF. The genes are TRBV10-3 and TRBJ2-3; 8 bases are a match to TRBD1. The germline gives CDR1 ENHRY, CDR2 SYGVKD. This CDR3 contains 14 residues. V lost 6 bases and J lost 3; bases outside the gene matches: 5.

The chain couples TRBV10-3 to TRBJ2-3; a possible D gene is TRBD2 (7 bases). Trimming took off 3 bases at V and 6 bases at J, with 10 bases between the two ends. The length of the CDR3 is 13 residues. Germline CDR1 reads ENHRY; CDR2 reads SYGVKD. CDR3 sequence reads: CAISERGGDTQYF. The CDR3 bases are TGTGCCATCAGTGAAAGGGGGGGCGATACGCAGTATTTT.

This clonotype was seen only a few times. The chain is built from TRBV6-2 or TRBV6-3 and TRBJ1-3; D is unclear. CDR1 is MNHEY, CDR2 SVGEGT, per germline. Trimming cost V 5 bases and J 0 bases, with 14 bases left between them. The length of the CDR3 is 16 residues. CDR3 nucleotide sequence: TGTGCCAGCAGTCTACTTCGCAGAAGCTCTGGAAACACCATATATTTT. Protein product: CASSLLRRSSGNTIYF.

This clonotype was seen many times. This chain uses TRBV7-2 with TRBJ2-7; 9 bases line up with TRBD1. Trimming took 3 bases from V and 2 from J; bases not matched to a gene: 2. Germline loops: CDR1 SGHTA, CDR2 FQGNSA. The CDR3 has 14 residues. The CDR3 nucleotides read TGTGCCAGCAGCTTGGGGACAGGGCCCTACGAGCAGTACTTC. It codes for CASSLGTGPYEQYF.

The CDR3 region is CASSRTGIYNEQFF. In DNA form, the CDR3 reads TGTGCCAGCAGCCGGACAGGGATCTACAATGAGCAGTTCTTC. This rearrangement joins TRBV6-1 to TRBJ2-1, with 8 bases identical to TRBD1. V gave up 6 bases and J gave up 3 bases; unmatched junction bases: 4. The CDR3 totals 14 residues. The germline V gene encodes CDR1 MNHNS and CDR2 SASEGT.

This clonotype was counted many times. J is TRBJ1-2 and V is TRBV20-1; the D gene is possibly TRBD1 (6 bases). CDR1 and CDR2 (germline): DFQATT, SNEGSKA (reference sequence). This CDR3 region has 12 residues. The V end lost 7 bases, the J end lost 6 bases, and 15 bases lay between the germline ends. The DNA of the CDR3 is TGCAGTGTAAGAAGGGGGGGCGATGGCTACACCTTC. Translating gives CSVRRGGDGYTF.

This clonotype has more than one count but fewer than ten. The chain recombines TRBV7-2 with TRBJ2-1; possible D gene TRBD1, 6 bases. The CDR3 runs to 15 residues. V was trimmed by 3 bases and J by 7 bases, leaving 16 bases between them. CDR1 is SGHTA, CDR2 FQGNSA, per germline. The CDR3 DNA follows: TGTGCCAGCAGCTTGACCCCAGGGGTGGCGAATGAGCAGTTCTTC. It specifies CASSLTPGVANEQFF.

This clonotype was counted at least ten times. The chain is built from TRBV29-1 and TRBJ2-5; weak D call: TRBD2 (6 bases). This CDR3 has 15 residues. The V and J ends lost 5 bases and 5 bases respectively, with 21 bases between them. CDR1 and CDR2 from the germline V gene are SQVTM and ANQGSEA. CDR3 in amino acids: CSVRMVAAPSETQYF. CDR3 nucleotides: TGCAGCGTTAGAATGGTAGCGGCCCCTTCCGAGACCCAGTACTTC.

This chain uses TRBV12-3 or TRBV12-4 with TRBJ2-5; D is unclear. The length of the CDR3 is 13 residues. V lost 7 bases to trimming and J lost 1 base, with 10 bases between them. The CDR3 nucleotides are TGTGCCAGCACTACCAACCTCCAAGAGACCCAGTACTTC. It translates to CASTTNLQETQYF.

This clonotype was seen repeatedly, ten times or more. The chain is built from TRBV5-1 and TRBJ1-2, with TRBD1 matching 7 bases. In germline, CDR1 is SGHRS, CDR2 YFSETQ. This CDR3 spans 13 amino acids. J gave up 5 bases and V 4 bases, and 5 bases lay outside the gene matches. The CDR3: CASSPGQNYGYTF. The CDR3 nucleotides read TGCGCCAGCAGCCCGGGACAGAATTATGGCTACACCTTC.

Only a few counts were recorded for this clonotype. This chain uses TRBV20-1 with TRBJ2-3, with D hard to call. Between the trimmed V and J ends, which lost 4 bases and 9 bases, there was a span of 14 bases. This CDR3 contains 12 residues. From germline, CDR1 is DFQATT and CDR2 SNEGSKA (reference sequence). CDR3 sequence (DNA): TGCAGTGCTACCGAGCCCATTGGGACGCAGTATTTT. This gives the protein CSATEPIGTQYF.

This clonotype appeared many times. This rearrangement joins TRBV5-1 to TRBJ1-4; the D gene is possibly TRBD1 (5 bases). Germline V gene sequence: CDR1 SGHRS, CDR2 YFSETQ. V lost 0 bases to trimming and J lost 8 bases, with 17 bases between them. This CDR3 is 16 amino acids long. The CDR3: CASSLGDRPTREKLFF. CDR3 coding DNA: TGCGCCAGCAGCTTGGGGGACCGACCGACCCGAGAAAAACTGTTTTTT.

This clonotype was counted a single time. The V gene is TRBV19, the J gene TRBJ2-3; 8 nucleotides match TRBD2. The germline V gene encodes CDR1 LNHDA and CDR2 SQIVND (reference sequence). Trimming cost V 4 bases and J 0 bases; bases outside gene matches: 6. There are 16 residues in the CDR3. DNA for the CDR3: TGTGCCAGTAGTACCAGACTAGCGCCGAGCACAGATACGCAGTATTTT. This translates into CASSTRLAPSTDTQYF.

This clonotype was observed many times. The chain employs TRBV29-1 and TRBJ1-5; tentative D call: TRBD1 (6 bases). V lost 7 bases and J 1 base, leaving 29 bases between the germline ends. From germline, CDR1 is SQVTM and CDR2 ANQGSEA. CDR3 length: 19 residues. For the CDR3, the DNA is TGCAGCGCCTACCAGACAACAGGGTTATCGCCTGAGAGCAATCAGCCCCAGCATTTT. As protein: CSAYQTTGLSPESNQPQHF. The whole variable domain, remainder taken from reference TRBV29-1 and TRBJ1-5, is SAVISQKPSRDICQRGTSLTIQCQVDSQVTMMFWYRQQPGQSLTLIATANQGSEATYESGFVIDKFPISRPNLTFSTLTVSNMSPEDSSIYLCSAYQTTGLSPESNQPQHFGDGTRLSIL.